This T cell receptor beta chain emerged from a study of T cell responses to AZD1222 COVID-19 vaccine. Concerning this clone itself: Its cognate antigen is unknown.

TCRdb's table, derived via immunoSEQ multiplex PCR, lists solely in-frame clones and lacks some. The sample has fewer than 110,000 clones, roughly 91% seen once; the top ten hold roughly 5%. The CDR3 length is 13 residues. With 6 bases removed from V and 2 bases from J, the gap between germline ends came to 13 bases. Germline loops: CDR1 SQVTM, CDR2 ANQGSEA. Study-wide results and caveats: At baseline, seropositivity was found in only six or seven AZD1222 recipients. Most donors were white British, females outnumbered males, and clonal diversity was possibly underestimated.

This clonotype was obtained from an adult in good health. Sequenced here: peripheral blood, sampled on day 0 of AZD1222 vaccination. V and J are TRBV29-1 and TRBJ1-1, with D maybe TRBD1 (6 bases). CDR3 in amino acids: CSVMTGYNTEAFF. The CDR3 bases are TGCAGCGTCATGACAGGCTACAACACTGAAGCTTTCTTT. The entire variable domain, with the rest obtained from reference TRBV29-1 and TRBJ1-1, is as follows: SAVISQKPSRDICQRGTSLTIQCQVDSQVTMMFWYRQQPGQSLTLIATANQGSEATYESGFVIDKFPISRPNLTFSTLTVSNMSPEDSSIYLCSVMTGYNTEAFFGQGTRLTVV.